This T cell receptor beta chain comes out of a study of blood T cell repertoires in COVID-19. The germline V gene encodes CDR1 LNHNV and CDR2 YYDKDF (reference sequence). The junction had 8 bases not matched to a gene; V was cut back by 0 bases and J by 2 bases. This CDR3 is built from 17 residues. Only in-frame clones appear in the TCRdb table, and some are missing; sequencing was by immunoSEQ multiplex PCR. This table has some 300,000 clones, more than 80% appearing once. The sequencing input was peripheral blood. This sequence joins TRBV15 and TRBJ2-5; 8 nucleotides agree with TRBD2. The sequence was obtained from a woman aged 50 to 60 with COVID-19, enrolled during active disease. The CDR3: CATSREAGLGVQETQYF. The CDR3 bases are TGTGCCACCAGCAGAGAGGCGGGACTAGGCGTTCAAGAGACCCAGTACTTC.